Shown below are 16 T cell receptor beta chains from a single sample sequenced in a study of blood T cell repertoires in COVID-19. Sequenced by immunoSEQ multiplex PCR; TCRdb stores in-frame clones only, minus some. The sample lists about 400,000 clones; 85% to 90% were seen once. Sequenced sample: PBMCs or T cells enriched from blood (not recorded which). These receptors originate from a woman between 25 and 40 years old who had recovered from COVID-19.

The V and J genes are TRBV28 and TRBJ2-2; no definite D call. The CDR3 runs to 13 residues. Trimming removed 4 bases at V and 3 bases at J, with 6 bases between. In germline, CDR1 is MDHEN, CDR2 SYDVKM. This CDR3 reads CASSSVHTGELFF. CDR3 DNA: TGTGCCAGCAGTTCGGTTCACACCGGGGAGCTGTTTTTT.

The gene calls are TRBV2 and TRBJ2-3; D gene unclear. V lost 2 bases, J lost 4 bases, and 13 bases lay in between. The germline CDR1 and CDR2 sequences are SNHLY and FYNNEI. The CDR3 is 15 amino acids. CDR3 DNA: TGTGCCAGCAGTGAACGACCCCGCGGCGCAGATACGCAGTATTTT. Translating gives CASSERPRGADTQYF.

V gene TRBV21-1 combines with J gene TRBJ2-1; the table's D call of TRBD2 was not tested on the DNA. TRBV21-1 is recorded as a pseudogene. CDR3 length: 16 amino acids. CDR3 sequence reads: CASSKVGEPPNNEQFF. The CDR3 DNA is TGTGCCAGCAGCAAAGTCGGGGAGCCCCCAAACAATGAGCAGTTCTTC.

The CDR3, as DNA: TGTGCCAGCAGGGGACAGTTCGAAGATACGCAGTATTTT. Protein product: CASRGQFEDTQYF. The V gene is TRBV25-1, the J gene TRBJ2-3; 7 positions agree with TRBD1. J was trimmed by 5 bases and V by 6 bases; bases with no gene match: 5. The CDR3 contains 13 residues. The germline V gene has CDR1 MGHDK and CDR2 SYGVNS.

The J gene is TRBJ2-7, the V gene TRBV28, with 9 nucleotides matching TRBD1. With 7 bases clipped from V and 5 bases from J, the junction kept 18 bases outside the gene matches. The CDR3 loop spans 17 amino acids. Germline V gene data show CDR1 as MDHEN and CDR2 as SYDVKM. CDR3 nucleotides: TGTGCCAGCACGTTCTCTGATATCCGGGACAGGGTCCACGAGCAGTACTTC. It encodes CASTFSDIRDRVHEQYF. Based on the CDR3 plus reference TRBV28 and TRBJ2-7, the full variable domain is DVKVTQSSRYLVKRTGEKVFLECVQDMDHENMFWYRQDPGLGLRLIYFSYDVKMKEKGDIPEGYSVSREKKERFSLILESASTNQTSMYLCASTFSDIRDRVHEQYFGPGTRLTVT.

In its sample, this clone was seen once. V is TRBV28 and J is TRBJ2-7; possible D gene TRBD1, 5 bases. Trimming stripped 6 bases from V and 3 bases from J, with 15 bases between. In germline, CDR1 is MDHEN, CDR2 SYDVKM. This CDR3 contains 14 residues. In nucleotides, the CDR3 is TGTGCCAGCAGCTCCACAGGTTTTTACTACGAGCAGTACTTC. Translating it yields CASSSTGFYYEQYF.

This chain joins TRBV5-4 and TRBJ2-7; TRBD2 matches at 9 bases. The CDR3 extends over 18 amino acids. The V gene's germline CDR1 is SGHNT and CDR2 YYREEE (reference sequence). V lost 4 bases to trimming and J lost 0 bases; unmatched junction nucleotides: 14. Here the CDR3 reads CASSPPLGAGGSSYEQYF. CDR3 DNA: TGTGCCAGCAGCCCTCCTCTGGGAGCGGGAGGTTCCTCCTACGAGCAGTACTTC.

J is TRBJ2-2 and V is TRBV5-6; TRBD2 agrees at 8 bases. CDR1 and CDR2 from the germline V gene are SGHDT and YYEEEE. The V gene end was trimmed by 2 bases and the J gene end by 6 bases; junction bases not matched to a gene: 3. This CDR3 has 14 amino acids. DNA for the CDR3: TGTGCCAGCAGCTTAGGGCGGGGGGCCGGGGAGCTGTTTTTT. This codes for CASSLGRGAGELFF.

V usage is TRBV4-1 and J usage is TRBJ2-2; 9 positions agree with TRBD1. V was clipped by 1 base and J by 6 bases; unmatched bases: 6. This CDR3 comprises 16 residues. From germline, CDR1 is MGHRA and CDR2 YSYEKL. CDR3 sequence (DNA): TGCGCCAGCAGCCAAGCCGGGACAGGGCGGGCCGGGGAGCTGTTTTTT. Its translation: CASSQAGTGRAGELFF.

This rearrangement joins TRBV6-5 to TRBJ2-7, with D maybe TRBD1 (5 bases). Trimming took 4 bases from V and 6 from J, leaving 13 bases between them. The CDR3 runs to 13 residues. Germline assignment: CDR1 MNHEY and CDR2 SVGAGI. CDR3 loop: CASSFPDNREQYF. CDR3 sequence (DNA): TGTGCCAGCAGTTTCCCGGACAATCGCGAGCAGTACTTC.

The V and J genes are TRBV7-2 and TRBJ1-2; TRBD1 matches 7 bases. With V trimmed by 1 base and J by 4 bases, 6 bases remained unmatched. This CDR3 contains 15 residues. Germline V gene data show CDR1 as SGHTA and CDR2 as FQGNSA. The CDR3 region is CASSLGRQGAYGYTF. The CDR3 DNA sequence: TGTGCCAGCAGCTTAGGTCGACAGGGAGCCTATGGCTACACCTTC. The full variable domain, completed using reference TRBV7-2 and TRBJ1-2, is GAGVSQSPSNKVTEKGKDVELRCDPISGHTALYWYRQSLGQGLEFLIYFQGNSAPDKSGLPSDRFSAERTGGSVSTLTIQRTQQEDSAVYLCASSLGRQGAYGYTFGSGTRLTVV.

The chain links TRBV3-1 (or the pseudogene TRBV3-2) to TRBJ2-6; TRBD2 is a possible D gene (5 bases). V was clipped by 2 bases and J by 2 bases, with 10 bases between them. CDR1 is LGHDT and CDR2 is YNNKEL in the germline V gene (reference sequence). This CDR3 is built from 16 residues. CDR3 DNA: TGTGCCAGCAGCCAATCCGGGGTGGCTGGGGCCAACGTCCTGACTTTC. Translating gives CASSQSGVAGANVLTF.

V gene TRBV11-3 combines with J gene TRBJ1-1, with TRBD1 matching over 8 bases. Germline assignment: CDR1 SGHNT and CDR2 YENEEA. This CDR3 region has 17 residues. V was clipped by 5 bases and J by 5 bases; unmatched bases: 16. CDR3 residues: CASSVIFRGQVKTEAFF. In DNA, the CDR3 is TGTGCCAGCAGCGTTATATTCCGGGGACAGGTAAAGACTGAAGCTTTCTTT.

The chain links TRBV7-9 to TRBJ2-2; D may be TRBD1 (6 bases). Germline CDR1 is SEHNR and CDR2 is FQNEAQ (reference sequence). The CDR3 runs 14 residues. The V and J ends lost 3 bases and 5 bases respectively, with 10 bases between them. The CDR3 DNA sequence: TGTGCCAGCAGCTTGGGACATAAAACCGGGGAGCTGTTTTTT. Its translation: CASSLGHKTGELFF.

This chain uses TRBV9 with TRBJ2-3; maybe TRBD1 (5 bases). The CDR3 has 15 amino acids. CDR1 is SGDLS, CDR2 YYNGEE, per germline. The V and J ends lost 7 bases and 0 bases respectively, with 15 bases between them. The CDR3 loop reads CASGERGTSTDTQYF. For the CDR3, the DNA is TGTGCCAGCGGCGAAAGGGGTACTAGCACAGATACGCAGTATTTT. Variable domain in full (rest from reference TRBV9 and TRBJ2-3): DSGVTQTPKHLITATGQRVTLRCSPRSGDLSVYWYQQSLDQGLQFLIQYYNGEERAKGNILERFSAQQFPDLHSELNLSSLELGDSALYFCASGERGTSTDTQYFGPGTRLTVL.

This sequence joins TRBV7-3 and TRBJ1-6; D gene unclear. V gave up 2 bases and J gave up 12 bases, with 11 bases separating them. CDR3 length equals 13 residues. Germline V gene sequence: CDR1 SGHTA, CDR2 FQGTGA. The CDR3: CASSLLPNQPLHF. The CDR3 DNA is TGTGCCAGCAGCTTACTACCCAATCAACCCCTCCACTTT. Filled out from reference TRBV7-3 and TRBJ1-6, the complete variable domain reads GAGVSQTPSNKVTEKGKYVELRCDPISGHTALYWYRQSLGQGPEFLIYFQGTGAADDSGLPNDRFFAVRPEGSVSTLKIQRTERGDSAVYLCASSLLPNQPLHFGNGTRLTVT.